This TCR beta chain is from a study of shared clonotypes between healthy human individuals. Notes on the study in general: Naive subsets typically showed greater estimated richness than memory subsets. When naive CD4 clonotypes were compared across several donors, around 4.6% were shared.

The assay ran at deep level. This table comes from immunoSEQ multiplex PCR, and its TCRdb copy is limited to in-frame clones, with some not included. This table has 1.4 million or so clones, approximately 98.5% appearing once. With respect to this clone: Its cognate antigen is unknown.

The split of CD4+ cells yielded CD45RA+ naive and CD45RA-negative memory subsets. The CDR3 spans 16 residues. Germline-derived CDR1 and CDR2 are SGDLS and YYNGEE. V was shortened by 4 bases and J by 8 bases, with 22 bases between the two germline ends. The sequence came from a young man in good health. The sequencing input was naive CD4+ T cells sorted from blood. Stated subset: CD45RA+ positively selected. The chain links TRBV9 to TRBJ2-1, with D perhaps given as TRBD1 or TRBD2 (5 bases each). The CDR3 loop reads CASSIPRSPVGHEQFF. CDR3 in DNA: TGTGCCAGCAGCATCCCTAGGTCACCCGTGGGACATGAGCAGTTCTTC.